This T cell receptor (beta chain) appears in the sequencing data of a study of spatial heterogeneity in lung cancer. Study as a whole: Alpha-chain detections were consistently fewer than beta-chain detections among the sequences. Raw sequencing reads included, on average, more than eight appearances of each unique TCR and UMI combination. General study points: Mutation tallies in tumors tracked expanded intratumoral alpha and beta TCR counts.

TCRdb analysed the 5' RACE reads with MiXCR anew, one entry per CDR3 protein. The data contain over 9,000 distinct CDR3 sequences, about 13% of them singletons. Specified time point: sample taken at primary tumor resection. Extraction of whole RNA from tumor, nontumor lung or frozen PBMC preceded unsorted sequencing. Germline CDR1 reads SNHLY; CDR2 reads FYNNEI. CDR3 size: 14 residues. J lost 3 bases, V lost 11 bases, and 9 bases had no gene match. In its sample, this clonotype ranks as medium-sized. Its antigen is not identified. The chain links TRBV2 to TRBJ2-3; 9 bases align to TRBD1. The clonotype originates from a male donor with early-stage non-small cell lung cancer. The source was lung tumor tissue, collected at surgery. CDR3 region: CAGQGRARTDTQYF. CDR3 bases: TGTGCCGGACAGGGGAGAGCACGTACAGATACGCAGTATTTT. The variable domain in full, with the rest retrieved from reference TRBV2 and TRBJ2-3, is EPEVTQTPSHQVTQMGQEVILRCVPISNHLYFYWYRQILGQKVEFLVSFYNNEISEKSEIFDDQFSVERPDGSNFTLKIRSTKLEDSAMYFCAGQGRARTDTQYFGPGTRLTVL.